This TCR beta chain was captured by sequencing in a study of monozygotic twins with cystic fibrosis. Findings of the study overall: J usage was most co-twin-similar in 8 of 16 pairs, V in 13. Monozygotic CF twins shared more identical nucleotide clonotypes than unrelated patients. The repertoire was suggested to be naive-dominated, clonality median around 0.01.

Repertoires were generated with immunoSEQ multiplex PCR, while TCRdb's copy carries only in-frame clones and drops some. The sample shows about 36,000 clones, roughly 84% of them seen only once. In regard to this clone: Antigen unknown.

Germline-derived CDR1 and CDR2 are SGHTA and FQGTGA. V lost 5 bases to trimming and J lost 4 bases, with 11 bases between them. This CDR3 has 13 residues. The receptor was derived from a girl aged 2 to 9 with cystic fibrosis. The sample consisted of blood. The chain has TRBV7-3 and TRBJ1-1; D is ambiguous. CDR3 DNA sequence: TGTGCCAGCAGCAACATCGGGCTCACTGAAGCTTTCTTT. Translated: CASSNIGLTEAFF.